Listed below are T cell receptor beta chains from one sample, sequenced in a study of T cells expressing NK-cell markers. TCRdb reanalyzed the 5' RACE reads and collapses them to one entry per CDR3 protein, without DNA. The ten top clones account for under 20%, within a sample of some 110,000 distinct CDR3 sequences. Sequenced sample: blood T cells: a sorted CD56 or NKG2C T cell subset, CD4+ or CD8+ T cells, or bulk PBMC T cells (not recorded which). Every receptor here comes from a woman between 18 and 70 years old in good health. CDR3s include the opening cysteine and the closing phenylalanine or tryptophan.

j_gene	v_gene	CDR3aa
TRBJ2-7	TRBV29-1	CSVVANSYEQYF
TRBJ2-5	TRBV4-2	CASSQDPLAGVRETQYF
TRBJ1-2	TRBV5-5	CASSLGAAGYTF
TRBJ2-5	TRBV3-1	CASSQVQGVGEETQYF
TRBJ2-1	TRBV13	CASSDPGQGSSGMDEQFF
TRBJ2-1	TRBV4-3	CASRLRTGVLNEQFF
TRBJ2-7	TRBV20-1	CSADDGGSSYEQYF
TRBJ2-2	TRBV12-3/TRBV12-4	CASTLHKNTGELFF
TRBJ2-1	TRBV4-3	CASSQDRTRLGDEQFF
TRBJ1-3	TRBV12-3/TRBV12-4	CASSFLGVGPGNTIYF
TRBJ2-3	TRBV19	CASSPDRASTDTQYF
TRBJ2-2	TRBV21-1	CASSKDRGRPGELFF
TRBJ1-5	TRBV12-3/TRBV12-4	CASSNRGGQPQHF
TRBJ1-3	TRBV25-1	CASTPGGTIYF
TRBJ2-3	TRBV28	CASSPIPGVSTDTQYF
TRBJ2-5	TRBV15	CATSRERTIQETQYF
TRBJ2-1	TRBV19	CASSIVGGEPQDEQFF
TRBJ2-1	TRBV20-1	CSASWAGGLNNEQFF
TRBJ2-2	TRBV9	CASSVTGSGAGELFF
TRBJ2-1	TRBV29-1	CSVEPGRVGNEQFF
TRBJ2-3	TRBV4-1	CSSSQVQGGLSTDTQYF
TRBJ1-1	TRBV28	CASSWDRGPGARTEAFF
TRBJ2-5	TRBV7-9	CASSPIPGANQETQYF
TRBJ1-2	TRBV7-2	CASSLDFAEGYTF
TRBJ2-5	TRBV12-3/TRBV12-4	CASSWTAQETQYF
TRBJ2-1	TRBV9	CASSVAYGTYNEQFF
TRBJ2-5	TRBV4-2	CASSPLGGGAVQETQYF
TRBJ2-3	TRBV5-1	CASRSTDRGRRDTQYF
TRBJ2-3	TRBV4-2	CASSLSTSGGPTDTQYF
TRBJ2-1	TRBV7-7	CASSLVPGGHHNEQFF
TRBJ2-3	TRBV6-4	CASSDSETDTQYF
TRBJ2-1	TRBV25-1	CASKSSSPYNEQFF
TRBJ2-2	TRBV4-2	CASSQPSVAGGATGELFF
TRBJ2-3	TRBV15	CATQAEAALTDTQYF
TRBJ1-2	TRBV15	CATSPLGQGVYGYTF
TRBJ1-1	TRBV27	CASSSDGEAFF
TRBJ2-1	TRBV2	CASGAGASSYNEQFF
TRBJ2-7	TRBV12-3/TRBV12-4	CASSTRFYEQYF
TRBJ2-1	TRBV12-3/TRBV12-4	CASSLPLAGGHDEQFF
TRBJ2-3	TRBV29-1	CSVEGEGPDTQYF
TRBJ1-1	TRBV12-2	CASRLGQGCEAFF